This T cell receptor (beta chain) stems from a study of vaccination and CD4 T cells after COVID-19. Treatment: roughly 11-day PBMC culture with coronavirus spike peptide pools or control peptides (ViraFEST assay). Sequenced with the Oncomine TCR Beta short-read assay was DNA taken from cultured CD4+ T cells. Genomic DNA was drawn out of CD4+ T cells grown in culture. TCRdb used MiXCR to reprocess the PCR reads, holding one entry per CDR3 protein. Altogether about 15,000 distinct CDR3 sequences are present, roughly 50% being singletons, with the ten largest covering 11% to 15%. With V trimmed by 4 bases and J by 7 bases, 11 bases remained unmatched. CDR3 length: 15 amino acids. CDR1 and CDR2 from the germline V gene are DFQATT and SNEGSKA (reference sequence). Points on this clonotype: Its antigen is not identified.

Sequencing was done on a sample of CD4+ T cells from blood, cultured in vitro. The receptor's source is a human donor who had recovered from COVID-19. The chain uses TRBV20-1 and TRBJ2-1, with 9 bases matching TRBD2. The CDR3 DNA reads as TGCAGTGCTATTGATAGCGGGAGAAAGAGGAATGAGCAGTTCTTC. This gives the protein CSAIDSGRKRNEQFF.